What follows is one T cell receptor beta chain and its context. These data come from a study of cytomegalovirus exposure and HLA in healthy donors. From germline, CDR1 is MNHEY and CDR2 SVGAGI. The CDR3 runs 13 residues. Trimming stripped 2 bases from V and 6 bases from J, with 11 bases between. PCR used 60 Vbeta primers and 13 Jbeta primers. This table comes from immunoSEQ multiplex PCR, and its TCRdb copy is limited to in-frame clones, with some not included. The data hold around 150,000 clones, with around 77% observed a single time. The rearrangement links TRBV6-5 to TRBJ2-7; D perhaps matches TRBD2 (6 bases). The source of this sequence is a woman between 45 and 60 years old in good health and CMV-seronegative. The sample consisted of PBMCs. CDR3 amino acids: CASSYPNGGEQYF. The CDR3, as DNA: TGTGCCAGCAGTTACCCGAACGGGGGCGAGCAGTACTTC.